These 9 T cell receptor beta chains came from one sample sequenced in a study of beta chain features in type 1 diabetes. The isolated RNA, all of it, was reverse transcribed, so expressed TCRB transcripts were what got sequenced. Profiling relied on immunoSEQ multiplex PCR, and the TCRdb table lists in-frame clones only, not all of them. The repertoire holds around 500,000 clones, with approximately 31% as singletons. Sequencing was done on a sample of naive CD4+ T cells from blood. These receptors all come from a man between 18 and 35 years old in good health.

A few counts support this clone. CDR3 bases: TGCGCCAGCAGCCAAGGGGTTCCTCATAGCGGGCCGATCCTAGTCGAGCAGTACTTC. Translating it yields CASSQGVPHSGPILVEQYF. This chain joins TRBV4-3 and TRBJ2-7; 7 bases are shared with TRBD2. The ends lost 1 base at V and 6 bases at J; junction bases unmatched: 21. This CDR3 contains 19 residues. Germline CDR1 LGHNA, CDR2 YSLEER.

The J gene is TRBJ2-1, the V gene TRBV7-2; 7 positions match TRBD1. V lost 3 bases to trimming and J lost 12 bases; unmatched junction nucleotides: 11. The length of the CDR3 is 14 residues. Germline V gives CDR1 SGHTA, CDR2 FQGNSA. CDR3 region: CASSFPGQAKGQFF. In nucleotides, the CDR3 is TGTGCCAGCAGCTTCCCTGGACAGGCCAAGGGGCAGTTCTTC.

The CDR3 DNA is TGTGCCAGCAGTGACTCCTGGCCAGGCAGACCCACAGATACGCAGTATTTT. It translates to CASSDSWPGRPTDTQYF. V is TRBV6-4 and J is TRBJ2-3; no clear D gene. This CDR3 has 17 residues. V lost 0 bases and J lost 2, with 15 bases in between. CDR1 is MRHNA, CDR2 SNTAGT, per germline.

This clone was seen a handful of times. The chain links TRBV7-2 to TRBJ2-4; weak D call: TRBD1 (6 bases). This CDR3 contains 17 residues. From germline, CDR1 is SGHTA and CDR2 FQGNSA. The ends were cut back, 4 bases at V and 0 bases at J, with 16 bases in the middle. The CDR3 DNA sequence: TGTGCCAGCAGCTCATTACACAGGGATCTAGCCAAAAACATTCAGTACTTC. It codes for CASSSLHRDLAKNIQYF. Full variable domain (rest looked up from reference TRBV7-2 and TRBJ2-4): GAGVSQSPSNKVTEKGKDVELRCDPISGHTALYWYRQSLGQGLEFLIYFQGNSAPDKSGLPSDRFSAERTGGSVSTLTIQRTQQEDSAVYLCASSSLHRDLAKNIQYFGAGTRLSVL.

This clone was picked up a small number of times. This chain connects TRBV5-4 to TRBJ2-3; 8 bases are a match to TRBD1. This CDR3 has 14 residues. Looked up from germline, CDR1 is SGHNT and CDR2 is YYREEE (reference sequence). With 4 bases clipped from V and 6 bases from J, the junction kept 7 bases outside the gene matches. The CDR3, as DNA: TGTGCCAGCAGCCCGGACAGGGTGATTGATACGCAGTATTTT. Amino acids: CASSPDRVIDTQYF.

The chain joins TRBV9 to TRBJ2-1; 9 nucleotides align to TRBD1. This CDR3 has 14 amino acids. Unmatched junction bases numbered 5, after V lost 5 bases and J lost 5 bases. CDR1 and CDR2 from the germline V gene are SGDLS and YYNGEE. Here the CDR3 reads CASSRQGDNNEQFF. The CDR3 bases are TGTGCCAGCAGTCGACAGGGGGACAACAATGAGCAGTTCTTC.

CDR3 loop: CALTRVLTFYGYTF. DNA for the CDR3: TGTGCCTTAACTCGGGTCCTAACGTTCTATGGCTACACCTTC. J is TRBJ1-2 and V is TRBV30; D unclear. Germline CDR1 reads GTSNPN; CDR2 reads SVGIG (reference sequence). The CDR3 is made up of 14 amino acids. Deletions cut 7 bases from V and 4 bases from J, with 19 bases between.

In its sample, this clone was seen a few times. CDR3 region: CASSQRTSGRASYNEQFF. CDR3 DNA: TGCGCCAGCAGCCAGCGGACTAGCGGGAGGGCCTCCTACAATGAGCAGTTCTTC. This rearrangement joins TRBV4-3 to TRBJ2-1, with 15 bases identical to TRBD2. Germline V CDR1 and CDR2: LGHNA, YSLEER. CDR3 size: 18 residues. J was trimmed by 0 bases and V by 3 bases; bases with no gene match: 3.

The rearrangement joins TRBV5-1 to TRBJ2-7, with unresolved D. V lost 5 bases and J 3 bases, leaving 15 bases between the germline ends. This CDR3 contains 14 residues. Germline V gene lookup returns CDR1 SGHRS and CDR2 YFSETQ. The DNA for the CDR3 is TGCGCCAGCAGATATGATATTTTCAACTACGAGCAGTACTTC. Amino acid sequence: CASRYDIFNYEQYF.